The clone carrying this T cell receptor beta chain was seen only a few times. Its antigen is unidentified. The data were taken from a study of T cell repertoires in cytomegalovirus infection. About the research overall: Both a matching HLA type and CMV infection were indicated by public TCR beta signatures.

Germline CDR1 is ENHRY and CDR2 is SYGVKD. The CDR3 contains 15 residues. V shed 6 bases and J shed 0 bases, with 12 bases lying between them. Using its own MiXCR run on the reads, TCRdb lists one record per CDR3 protein. The data show some 120,000 distinct CDR3 sequences, about 9.4% seen once. The V and J genes are TRBV10-3 and TRBJ1-3; D may be TRBD1 (6 bases). The specimen was PBMCs, sequenced either directly or after in vitro stimulation (not recorded which). The origin of this receptor is a human donor in good health (CMV status not recorded). Some clones in this sample may be carry-over from other donors' samples. The CDR3 DNA reads TGTGCCATCAGCCCAGGGGCTGACTCTGGAAACACCATATATTTT. Translation gives CAISPGADSGNTIYF.